A selection of T cell receptor beta chains follows, all from one sample in a study of blood T cells in healthy people across ages. TCRdb independently ran MiXCR on the 5' RACE reads; one entry per CDR3 protein. The repertoire holds 790,000 or so distinct CDR3 sequences, with around 50% as singletons. The sequenced material came from blood. All receptors come from an older man in good health. The conserved cysteine and the conserved F or W are not part of the CDR3 here. D genes are given only for firm matches.

D gene,V gene,CDR3 protein
TRBD2,TRBV7-8,ASSLRTSGNSINTDTQY
-,TRBV5-6,ASSLETDLYGYT
TRBD1,TRBV6-2/TRBV6-3,ASSQDREPSQPQH
-,TRBV6-1,ASSERQLITDTQY
TRBD1,TRBV24-1,VTSPGQGFHTQY
-,TRBV15,AASRDSAGDLYGYEQY
-,TRBV29-1,SVETGDNYEQY
-,TRBV6-6,ASMYGTEAF
TRBD2,TRBV7-2,ASSLRLAGVSYNEQF
TRBD1,TRBV6-2/TRBV6-3,ASSSGQGHDGYT
-,TRBV20-1,SARRTYNEQF
-,TRBV20-1,SAREELGGYGYT
-,TRBV19,ASSTTELNEQY
-,TRBV9,ASSVRLAASTDTQY
-,TRBV7-8,ASSSGPGFSYNEQF
-,TRBV28,ASSFGGEGEKLF
-,TRBV2,ASNAGSRQTQY
TRBD2,TRBV20-1,SGEGLADRREQY
-,TRBV15,ATSILKGPHTGELF
-,TRBV20-1,SASGGRREQY
TRBD1,TRBV5-6,ASSAPQGRRDTEAF
TRBD2,TRBV7-2,ASSVSSLLAGGEQF
-,TRBV2,ASSDTRHSGHGYT
-,TRBV7-8,ASSTGTSRTGELF
-,TRBV9,ASSVALVLDEQF
TRBD2,TRBV12-3/TRBV12-4,ASSLQGGGSTDTQY